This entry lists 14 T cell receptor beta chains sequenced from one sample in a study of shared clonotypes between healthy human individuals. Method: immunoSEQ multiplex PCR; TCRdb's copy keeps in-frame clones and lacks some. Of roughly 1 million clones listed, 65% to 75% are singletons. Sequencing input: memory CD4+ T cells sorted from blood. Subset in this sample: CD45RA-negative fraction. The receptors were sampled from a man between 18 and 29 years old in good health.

CDR3 sequence (DNA): TGTGCCAGCATGGTTTGGGGGGCGGACACTGAAGCTTTCTTT. Translated, it gives CASMVWGADTEAFF. The rearrangement links TRBV28 to TRBJ1-1; TRBD1 might be the D (6 bases). This CDR3 has 14 amino acids. V lost 7 bases and J 3 bases, leaving 15 bases between the germline ends. Germline V gene data show CDR1 as MDHEN and CDR2 as SYDVKM. The full variable domain, with the rest looked up from reference TRBV28 and TRBJ1-1, is DVKVTQSSRYLVKRTGEKVFLECVQDMDHENMFWYRQDPGLGLRLIYFSYDVKMKEKGDIPEGYSVSREKKERFSLILESASTNQTSMYLCASMVWGADTEAFFGQGTRLTVV.

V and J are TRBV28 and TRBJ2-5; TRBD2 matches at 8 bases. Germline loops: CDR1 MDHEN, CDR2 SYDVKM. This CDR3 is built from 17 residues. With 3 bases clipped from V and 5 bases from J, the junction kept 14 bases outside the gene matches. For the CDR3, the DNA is TGTGCCAGCAGTTTGGTTAGAGAGCTAGCGGGCACGGAGACCCAGTACTTC. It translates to CASSLVRELAGTETQYF.

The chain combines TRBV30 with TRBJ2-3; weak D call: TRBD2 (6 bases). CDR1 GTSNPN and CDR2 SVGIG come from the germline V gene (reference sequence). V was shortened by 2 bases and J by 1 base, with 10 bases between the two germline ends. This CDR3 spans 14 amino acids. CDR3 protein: CAWSRGLGTDTQYF. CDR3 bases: TGTGCCTGGAGTCGGGGGTTGGGCACAGATACGCAGTATTTT.

The CDR3 protein is CASAGLDNPAGELFF. The CDR3 DNA reads as TGTGCCAGCGCGGGACTAGATAATCCTGCCGGGGAGCTGTTTTTT. The V call is TRBV6-6, the J call TRBJ2-2; 8 bases match TRBD2. V shed 8 bases and J 6 bases; nucleotides not matched to a gene: 11. The CDR3 runs 15 residues. Germline CDR1 MNHNY, CDR2 SVGAGI (reference sequence).

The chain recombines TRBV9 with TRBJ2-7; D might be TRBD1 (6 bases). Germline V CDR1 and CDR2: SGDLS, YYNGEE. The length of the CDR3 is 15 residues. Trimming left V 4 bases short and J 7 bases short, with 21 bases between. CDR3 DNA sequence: TGTGCCAGCAGCCCGAAGACAGGCAGAACGTATGAGCAGTACTTC. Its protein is CASSPKTGRTYEQYF.

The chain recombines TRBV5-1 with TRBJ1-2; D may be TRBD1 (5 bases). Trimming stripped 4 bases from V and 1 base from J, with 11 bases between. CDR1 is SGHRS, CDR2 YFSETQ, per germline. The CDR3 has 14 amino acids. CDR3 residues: CASSRGPDNYGYTF. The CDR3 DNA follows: TGCGCCAGCAGCCGGGGCCCCGATAACTATGGCTACACCTTC.

CDR3 DNA sequence: TGTGCCAGCAGCTCCCGGGACACGCCCTTGAACACTGAAGCTTTCTTT. As protein: CASSSRDTPLNTEAFF. V usage is TRBV7-2 and J usage is TRBJ1-1, with D maybe TRBD1 (6 bases). Trimming cost V 4 bases and J 0 bases, with 15 bases left between them. The CDR3 totals 16 residues. CDR1 SGHTA and CDR2 FQGNSA come from the germline V gene.

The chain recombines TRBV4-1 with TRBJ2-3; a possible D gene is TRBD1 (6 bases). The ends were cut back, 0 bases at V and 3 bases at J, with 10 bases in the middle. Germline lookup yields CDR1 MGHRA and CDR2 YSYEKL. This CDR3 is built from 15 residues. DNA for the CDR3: TGCGCCAGCAGCCAAGATATCCAGGGGACAGATACGCAGTATTTT. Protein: CASSQDIQGTDTQYF.

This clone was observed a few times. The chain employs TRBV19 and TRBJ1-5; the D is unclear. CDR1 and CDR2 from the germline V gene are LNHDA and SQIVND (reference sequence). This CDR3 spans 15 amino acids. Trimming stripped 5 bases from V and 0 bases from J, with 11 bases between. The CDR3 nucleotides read TGTGCCAGTAGTCCTCGGACGGATAGCAATCAGCCCCAGCATTTT. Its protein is CASSPRTDSNQPQHF. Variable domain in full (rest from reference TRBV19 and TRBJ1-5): DGGITQSPKYLFRKEGQNVTLSCEQNLNHDAMYWYRQDPGQGLRLIYYSQIVNDFQKGDIAEGYSVSREKKESFPLTVTSAQKNPTAFYLCASSPRTDSNQPQHFGDGTRLSIL.

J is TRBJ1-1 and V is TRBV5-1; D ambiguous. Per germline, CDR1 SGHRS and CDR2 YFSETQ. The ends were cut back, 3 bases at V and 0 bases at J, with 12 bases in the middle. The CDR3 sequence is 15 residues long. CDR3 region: CASSSASGMNTEAFF. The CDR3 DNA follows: TGCGCCAGCAGCTCCGCCTCGGGGATGAACACTGAAGCTTTCTTT.

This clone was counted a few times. CDR3 residues: CASSAPRTGDFSGTQYF. In DNA form, the CDR3 reads TGTGCCAGCAGCGCACCGCGGACAGGGGATTTTTCGGGTACGCAGTATTTT. The chain recombines TRBV11-2 with TRBJ2-3; 9 positions agree with TRBD1. J lost 8 bases, V lost 5 bases, and 17 bases had no gene match. The CDR3 totals 17 residues. Germline V lookup: CDR1 SGHAT, CDR2 FQNNGV.

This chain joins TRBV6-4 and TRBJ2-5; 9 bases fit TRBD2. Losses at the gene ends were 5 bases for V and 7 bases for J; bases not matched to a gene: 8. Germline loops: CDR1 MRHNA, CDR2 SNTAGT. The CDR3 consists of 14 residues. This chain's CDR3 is CASSLSAGGGTQYF. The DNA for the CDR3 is TGTGCCAGCAGTTTGTCAGCGGGAGGAGGGACCCAGTACTTC.

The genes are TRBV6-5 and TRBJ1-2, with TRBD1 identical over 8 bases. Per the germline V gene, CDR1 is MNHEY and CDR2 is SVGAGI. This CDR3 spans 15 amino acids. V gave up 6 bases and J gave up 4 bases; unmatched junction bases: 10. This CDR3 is CASRQSRDRSYGYTF. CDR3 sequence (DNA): TGTGCCAGCAGGCAATCTCGGGACAGGAGCTATGGCTACACCTTC.

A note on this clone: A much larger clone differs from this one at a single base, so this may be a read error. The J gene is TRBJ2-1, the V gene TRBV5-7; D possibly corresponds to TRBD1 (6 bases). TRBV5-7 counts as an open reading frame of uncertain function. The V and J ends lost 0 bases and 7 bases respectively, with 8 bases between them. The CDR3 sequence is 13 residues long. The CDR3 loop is CASSLGTVNEQFF. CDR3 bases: TGTGCCAGCAGCTTGGGGACAGTAAATGAGCAGTTCTTC.